The 16 T cell receptor beta chains listed next were all sequenced from one sample in a study of graft-versus-host responses after intestinal transplantation (dated by TCRdb to about 2021). The receptor library was made with the immunoSEQ multiplex PCR assay. TCRdb carries this immuneACCESS record with in-frame sequences only. Its versions omit some clonotypes, under half of them owing to an unresolved V gene in the studies checked, with the rest unexplained. This sample gives under 25,000 clones in total; about 89% of them show up just once. 40% to 60% of the sample rests with the top ten. Sequenced here: bone marrow, sampled approximately 120 days after transplant. The receptors come from a human patient who received an intestinal transplant, so some T cells may come from the graft donor.

The V gene is TRBV7-9, the J gene TRBJ1-4; TRBD1 agrees at 12 bases. Germline CDR1 reads SEHNR; CDR2 reads FQNEAQ (reference sequence). This CDR3 comprises 15 residues. V was pared by 5 bases and J by 11 bases, with 9 bases of the junction left unmatched. The CDR3 sequence: CASSPLGTGGLKLFF. The DNA for the CDR3 is TGTGCCAGCAGCCCGCTGGGGACAGGGGGCCTGAAACTGTTTTTT.

There are a few counts of this clone. The CDR3 protein is CASTRDRGGYEQYF. The CDR3 nucleotides read TGTGCCAGCACCCGGGACAGGGGTGGCTACGAGCAGTACTTC. J is TRBJ2-7 and V is TRBV6-5, with 10 bases lining up with TRBD1. V lost 7 bases to trimming and J lost 3 bases; unmatched junction nucleotides: 6. Germline V gene lookup returns CDR1 MNHEY and CDR2 SVGAGI. The CDR3 runs to 14 residues.

This clone is a singleton in its sample. The chain couples TRBV4-1 to TRBJ2-1, with 10 bases identical to TRBD2. The ends lost 4 bases at V and 4 bases at J; junction bases unmatched: 4. Per germline, CDR1 MGHRA and CDR2 YSYEKL. This CDR3 has 15 residues. The CDR3 DNA reads as TGCGCCAGCAGCCTCGGACTAGCGGTATACAATGAGCAGTTCTTC. Its translation is CASSLGLAVYNEQFF.

The genes are TRBV10-1 and TRBJ2-3; D possibly corresponds to TRBD2 (6 bases). Germline V gene sequence: CDR1 WNHNN, CDR2 SYGVQD (reference sequence). V was cut by 2 bases and J by 2 bases, with 14 bases left in between. The CDR3 is 16 amino acids. The CDR3 DNA sequence: TGCGCCAGCAGTGAGAGACCAGCGGGTAACACAGATACGCAGTATTTT. Its translation is CASSERPAGNTDTQYF.

The V and J genes are TRBV29-1 and TRBJ2-1; D gene unclear. The germline V gene encodes CDR1 SQVTM and CDR2 ANQGSEA. V was shortened by 4 bases and J by 8 bases, with 6 bases between the two germline ends. CDR3 length: 10 amino acids. The CDR3 DNA reads TGCAGCGTTGGGGTTTATGAGCAGTTCTTC. This encodes CSVGVYEQFF.

V gene TRBV11-2 combines with J gene TRBJ1-2; possibly TRBD1 for D (6 bases). V gave up 1 base and J gave up 8 bases, with 11 bases separating them. This CDR3 spans 13 amino acids. Per germline, CDR1 SGHAT and CDR2 FQNNGV. CDR3 residues: CASSLGRGLGYTF. The CDR3 bases are TGTGCCAGCAGCTTAGGCCGGGGGCTGGGCTACACCTTC.

The CDR3 spells CATSRDPGSDTQYF. The CDR3 nucleotides are TGTGCCACCAGCAGAGATCCGGGTTCAGATACGCAGTATTTT. V and J are TRBV15 and TRBJ2-3; no clear D. Trimming took off 0 bases at V and 4 bases at J, with 8 bases between the two ends. The CDR3 totals 14 residues. CDR1 LNHNV and CDR2 YYDKDF come from the germline V gene (reference sequence).

The J gene is TRBJ2-3, the V gene TRBV6-4; TRBD2 matches at 12 bases. The CDR3 runs to 16 residues. Germline V gene sequence: CDR1 MRHNA, CDR2 SNTAGT. V was clipped by 2 bases and J by 0 bases; unmatched bases: 0. DNA for the CDR3: TGTGCCAGCAGTGACGGGACTAGCGGGAGCACAGATACGCAGTATTTT. The encoded protein is CASSDGTSGSTDTQYF.

A single count supports this clone. One end of the junction varies from germline; a read error may be responsible. The chain couples TRBV7-7 to TRBJ2-2; no definite D call. Germline CDR1 reads SSHAT; CDR2 reads FNYEAQ (reference sequence). The CDR3 length is 12 residues. The CDR3 DNA follows: TGTGCTAGCAGCCCAGGAATAGGGGAGCTGTTTTTT. Translation: CASSPGIGELFF.

The genes are TRBV28 and TRBJ1-4, with TRBD1 identical over 7 bases. The CDR3 totals 15 residues. The trim removed 5 bases at V and 10 bases at J, leaving 13 bases unmatched. Germline V CDR1 and CDR2: MDHEN, SYDVKM. The CDR3 sequence is CASSPDRAYGGKLFF. In DNA form, the CDR3 reads TGTGCCAGCAGTCCCGACAGGGCCTATGGAGGAAAACTGTTTTTT.

The rearrangement uses TRBV21-1 and TRBJ2-1; the table's TRBD1 call for D was not verified on the DNA. TRBV21-1 is a pseudogene. This CDR3 is built from 17 residues. The CDR3 nucleotides are TGTGCCAGCAGCCACAAGACAGTTGGCCGCTCCTACAATGAGCAGTTCTTC. This encodes CASSHKTVGRSYNEQFF.

The rearrangement joins TRBV15 to TRBJ1-4; a possible D gene is TRBD1 (6 bases). V was trimmed by 3 bases and J by 0 bases, leaving 17 bases between them. Germline V lookup: CDR1 LNHNV, CDR2 YYDKDF (reference sequence). This CDR3 contains 18 residues. CDR3 residues: CATSSPGDKSATNEKLFF. The CDR3, as DNA: TGTGCCACCAGCAGTCCAGGGGATAAGAGTGCAACTAATGAAAAACTGTTTTTT.

V usage is TRBV6-5 and J usage is TRBJ2-7, with D uncertain. Germline values: CDR1 MNHEY, CDR2 SVGAGI. This CDR3 spans 12 amino acids. V was shortened by 4 bases and J by 3 bases, with 7 bases between the two germline ends. This CDR3 reads CASSFLGYEQYF. CDR3 bases: TGTGCCAGCAGTTTCTTGGGCTACGAGCAGTACTTC.

The rearrangement uses TRBV6-4 and TRBJ2-7, with TRBD1 matching 11 bases. The J segment lost 5 bases and the V segment lost 0 bases, leaving 0 bases of the junction unmatched. Germline V gene sequence: CDR1 MRHNA, CDR2 SNTAGT. The CDR3 loop spans 14 amino acids. CDR3 nucleotide sequence: TGTGCCAGCAGTGACTCGGGACAGGGGGACGAGCAGTACTTC. Residues: CASSDSGQGDEQYF.

CDR3 nucleotide sequence: TGTGCCAGCAGCTTTCAGGGGAGGCGAACACCCCTCCACTTT. Translation gives CASSFQGRRTPLHF. The rearrangement joins TRBV5-6 to TRBJ1-6; D may be TRBD1 (6 bases). CDR3 size: 14 residues. Trimming shortened V by 2 bases and J by 11 bases, and 14 bases separated the two germline ends. Germline CDR1 reads SGHDT; CDR2 reads YYEEEE.

The chain carries TRBV28 and TRBJ1-4; 7 nucleotides line up with TRBD1. The CDR3 runs to 15 residues. Germline V gene sequence: CDR1 MDHEN, CDR2 SYDVKM. With 5 bases clipped from V and 7 bases from J, the junction kept 10 bases outside the gene matches. The CDR3 reads CASSLTGLEGEKLFF. Written as DNA, the CDR3 is TGTGCCAGCAGTCTGACAGGGTTGGAAGGTGAAAAACTGTTTTTT.